This T cell receptor beta chain emerged from a study of cytomegalovirus exposure and HLA in healthy donors. Study results and limitations: Presence/absence results assume similar sequencing depth per donor, which may not hold.

The PCR contained 60 Vbeta and 13 Jbeta primers. Produced via immunoSEQ multiplex PCR; TCRdb's table is partial and in-frame only. The profile covers some 100,000 clones, with about 79% appearing a single time and less than 1.5% taken by the ten largest. About this clone: The target antigen is unknown.

Per germline, CDR1 LNHDA and CDR2 SQIVND (reference sequence). The CDR3 spans 14 residues. V lost 4 bases, J lost 0 bases, and 8 bases lay in between. Sample: PBMCs. The V and J genes are TRBV19 and TRBJ2-3; D may be TRBD2 (6 bases). This TCR derives from a woman younger than 30 in good health and CMV-seronegative. In DNA form, the CDR3 reads TGTGCCAGTAGTAGCGGGGACAGCACAGATACGCAGTATTTT. Protein: CASSSGDSTDTQYF.